The entry below gives a single TCR beta chain sequence along with its context. Antigen: not known. These data belong to a study of blood T cells in healthy people across ages. The study's findings and limits: Naive T cell percentage by flow cytometry tracked strongly with beta diversity. Fewer expanded clones and more diversity marked long-lived versus aged donors.

They isolated at least 6 million PBMCs from each sample. Sample-barcoded 5' priming and a J-beta primer mix drove a second PCR of roughly 7 to 11 cycles. TCRdb recomputed calls from the 5' RACE reads with MiXCR, one row per CDR3 protein. The sample contains more than 650,000 distinct CDR3 sequences, about 20% of which appear only once. Germline CDR1 reads DFQATT; CDR2 reads SNEGSKA (reference sequence). After removal of 5 bases from V and 1 base from J, the junction contained 9 bases not matched to a gene. The CDR3 loop spans 18 amino acids. Sequenced: blood. This chain links TRBV20-1 with TRBJ2-3; TRBD2 aligns across 16 bases. The clonotype was recovered from a man in his 70s in good health. For the CDR3, the DNA is TGCAGTGCTTGCGCGGGACTAGCGGGGGGGACTGGCACAGATACGCAGTATTTT. It yields the protein CSACAGLAGGTGTDTQYF.